This entry describes one TCR beta chain. Its antigen has not been determined. One base away there is no much larger clone; base qualities are not given. The CDR3 spans 17 residues, from the cysteine through the phenylalanine. Of the read, only the CDR3 DNA is kept; its 51 bases are in frame from base 1. As encoded in the germline V gene (reference sequence), CDR1 is LGHDT while CDR2 is YNNKEL. At the junction V is shortened by 0 bases and J by 3 bases; bases outside the gene matches: 7. TCRbeta CDR3 regions were amplified from genomic DNA using the immunoSEQ Assay, a bias-controlled multiplex PCR. As for how the authors treated the data: Nucleated cell counts per sample were estimated from amplification of reference gene primers within the assay. To quantify the absolute abundance of each unique TCRbeta CDR3 rearrangement, sequence reads were collapsed and filtered. For each sample, productive Simpson clonality was calculated by taking the square root of Simpson's diversity index across productive rearrangements. The table was pulled from immuneACCESS by TCRdb, which kept in-frame rearrangements only. Such tables lose some clones; where checked, under half of the loss comes from unresolved V genes, and the rest has no known cause. V and J calls and clone size are those listed in that table; D and trimming were worked out from the DNA. The sample profile shows 250,000 to 350,000 clones; roughly 90% of them were found once. The ten largest account for around 4.5% of the sample.

Participants in the prospective study were enrolled through a virtual design, were aged roughly 18 to 100 years, and lived in roughly 25 United States geographic areas. Cohort assignment in the prospective study relied on participant-reported clinical history from a screening survey and a study questionnaire. Mobile phlebotomists in the prospective study collected whole blood, serum and a nasopharyngeal or oropharyngeal swab from every participant. Additional blood draws and questionnaires over an approximately 2-month period could optionally be provided by prospective study participants. Prospective study blood samples were shipped either frozen or at room temperature before DNA extraction. These data belong to a study of blood T cell repertoires in COVID-19 (dated by TCRdb to between 2020 and 2021). For context, the study as a whole: The collaborator samples originated in the United States, Italy and Spain and spanned the acute and convalescent phases of COVID-19. The material from the prospective study consisted of cDNA or gDNA derived from T cells, B-cell-depleted T cells, or PBMCs. Deeply sampled blood TCRbeta repertoires from subjects exposed to, actively infected with, or recovered from COVID-19 were included in the dataset. The repertoires were released in a freely available public database intended as a resource for research on the immune response to SARS-CoV-2. Samples came from the ongoing ImmuneRACE study (first 160 participants) plus 1,254 subjects from 6 global collaborators. Sample metadata almost always included a de-identified subject ID, COVID-19 status, age in years and sex. HLA class I and class II types, where available, came from metadata supplied by the sample provider rather than from assay-based typing.

General study outcomes and caveats: How much clinical and demographic metadata was included differed by source and by participant, and the metadata was provided uncurated.

Recombination joined TRBV3-1 (or the pseudogene TRBV3-2) with TRBJ2-5, and TRBD1 matches 10 of the central bases. Sequencing used PBMCs or T cells enriched from blood (not recorded which). The receptor comes from a woman under 30 with acute COVID-19. The DNA is TGTGCCAGCAGCCAAGAGTCTGGGACAGGGGCCGAAGAGACCCAGTACTTC. It translates to CASSQESGTGAEETQYF.